What follows describes a single T cell receptor beta chain. This specimen comes from a study of control samples from healthy donors and cancer patients. Clones were read by immunoSEQ multiplex PCR, and TCRdb kept only the in-frame ones, dropping some. The data hold some 150,000 clones, with around 94% observed a single time. V lost 3 bases, J lost 11 bases, and 3 bases stayed unmatched. This CDR3 comprises 12 residues. The sequence was collected from a man aged 55 to 69 with colorectal cancer. Source material: PBMCs. This sequence joins TRBV12-3 or TRBV12-4 and TRBJ1-5; TRBD1 matches 8 bases. The CDR3 reads CASSLPGQAQHF. In nucleotides, the CDR3 is TGTGCCAGCAGTTTGCCGGGACAGGCCCAGCATTTT.